The 14 T cell receptor beta chains below all came from one sample that was sequenced in a study of metastatic and nonmetastatic thyroid tumors (dated by TCRdb to the early 2020s). Receptor libraries were prepared by PCR. TCRdb names Illumina HiSeq 4000 as the instrument used. TCRdb took the public reads, trimmed them with fastp at Q25, ran MiXCR for clone calling and kept in-frame beta chains. This sample is represented by under 100,000 clones; 8.6% of them were singletons. 8.8% of the sample rests with the top ten. No treatment had been received by any patient before thyroid surgery. Sequencing input: blood. The origin of the receptors is a female donor with papillary thyroid cancer or a benign thyroid nodule (not recorded which). Some clones in this sample may be carry-over from other donors' samples.

This clone occurred a few times. This chain uses TRBV5-1 with TRBJ1-2; no clear D gene. The CDR3 totals 16 residues. V was trimmed by 0 bases and J by 4 bases, leaving 16 bases between them. Germline V gene data show CDR1 as SGHRS and CDR2 as YFSETQ. The CDR3 is CASSLEVQISSYGYTF. CDR3 DNA sequence: TGCGCCAGCAGCTTGGAGGTCCAGATTTCATCCTATGGCTACACCTTC. Using reference TRBV5-1 and TRBJ1-2 for the parts outside the CDR3, the full variable domain is KAGVTQTPRYLIKTRGQQVTLSCSPISGHRSVSWYQQTPGQGLQFLFEYFSETQRNKGNFPGRFSGRQFSNSRSEMNVSTLELGDSALYLCASSLEVQISSYGYTFGSGTRLTVV.

This clone was seen at least ten times. This sequence joins TRBV3-1 and TRBJ2-1; no firm D call. Germline V gene lookup returns CDR1 LGHDT and CDR2 YNNKEL (reference sequence). The CDR3 loop spans 13 amino acids. The ends were cut back, 0 bases at V and 8 bases at J, with 8 bases in the middle. The CDR3 DNA follows: TGTGCCAGCAGCCAAGAATACGGTGATGAGCAGTTCTTC. This codes for CASSQEYGDEQFF.

At least ten counts were recorded for this clone. The rearrangement joins TRBV4-1 to TRBJ2-3; tentatively, D is TRBD2 (5 bases). V was shortened by 0 bases and J by 6 bases, with 13 bases between the two germline ends. The CDR3 extends over 15 amino acids. Germline CDR1 is MGHRA and CDR2 is YSYEKL. The CDR3 sequence: CASSQENPRADTQYF. Written as DNA, the CDR3 is TGCGCCAGCAGCCAAGAAAACCCGAGGGCGGATACGCAGTATTTT.

Many counts were recorded for this clone. The rearrangement uses TRBV20-1 and TRBJ2-1; no clear D gene. CDR3 length: 14 residues. The germline CDR1 and CDR2 sequences are DFQATT and SNEGSKA (reference sequence). Trimming left V 5 bases short and J 7 bases short, with 18 bases between. The chain's CDR3 is CSARHTSPGNEQFF. In DNA, the CDR3 is TGCAGTGCTCGACATACGTCTCCCGGTAATGAGCAGTTCTTC.

Many counts were recorded for this clone. This rearrangement joins TRBV18 to TRBJ1-3; D unclear. The CDR3 length is 16 residues. Germline assignment: CDR1 KGHSH and CDR2 LQKENI. The V end lost 3 bases, the J end lost 0 bases, and 12 bases lay between the germline ends. The CDR3 sequence: CASSPRSHNSGNTIYF. CDR3 in DNA: TGTGCCAGCTCACCCCGCTCCCACAACTCTGGAAACACCATATATTTT.

This clone has at least ten counts. The rearrangement joins TRBV7-2 to TRBJ2-7; TRBD2 agrees at 12 bases. This CDR3 has 15 residues. Germline V gene lookup returns CDR1 SGHTA and CDR2 FQGNSA. Germline trimming cut 5 bases from V and 3 bases from J; bases unmatched to any gene: 5. CDR3 in DNA: TGTGCCAGCAGCACGATGACTAGCGGGGGCTACGAGCAGTACTTC. Its translation is CASSTMTSGGYEQYF.

At least ten counts were recorded for this clone. V usage is TRBV7-2 and J usage is TRBJ1-4, with D maybe TRBD1 (6 bases). CDR1 and CDR2 (germline): SGHTA, FQGNSA. Trimming took 4 bases from V and 8 from J, leaving 17 bases between them. The CDR3 totals 15 residues. The CDR3 sequence is CASSSTGGGHEKLFF. CDR3 nucleotides: TGTGCCAGCAGCTCGACGGGGGGGGGCCACGAAAAACTGTTTTTT.

For this clone: A much more abundant neighbour one base away suggests this may be a read error. Other DNA sequences in this sample translate to the same CDR3. The rearrangement uses TRBV20-1 and TRBJ1-4; D possibly corresponds to TRBD1 (5 bases). CDR3 length equals 14 residues. Germline CDR1 DFQATT, CDR2 SNEGSKA (reference sequence). Trimming took 0 bases from V and 8 from J, leaving 13 bases between them. The DNA of the CDR3 is TGCAGTGCTAGAGATACAGGAGTCGGCGAAAAACTGTTTTTT. Translating gives CSARDTGVGEKLFF.

Many counts were recorded for this clone. This chain uses TRBV2 with TRBJ2-7, with D uncertain. The V and J ends lost 3 bases and 5 bases respectively, with 14 bases between them. Germline loops: CDR1 SNHLY, CDR2 FYNNEI. This CDR3 has 14 amino acids. CDR3: CASSETLWKHEQYF. CDR3 DNA sequence: TGTGCCAGCAGTGAGACCCTTTGGAAACACGAGCAGTACTTC.

This clone was counted many times. The rearrangement links TRBV6-5 to TRBJ1-5; TRBD1 might be the D (5 bases). The CDR3 is 13 amino acids. Per germline, CDR1 MNHEY and CDR2 SVGAGI. The V gene lost 0 bases and the J gene lost 7 bases, with 7 bases spanning the gap. In nucleotides, the CDR3 is TGTGCCAGCAGTTACTCGGAGGGGCAGCCCCAGCATTTT. Amino acid sequence: CASSYSEGQPQHF.

This clone occurred a few times. The J gene is TRBJ1-3, the V gene TRBV19; D may be TRBD1 (6 bases). The V gene lost 11 bases and the J gene lost 0 bases, with 20 bases spanning the gap. CDR1 and CDR2 (germline): LNHDA, SQIVND (reference sequence). CDR3 length: 16 residues. Here the CDR3 reads CAGTPDRFLSGNTIYF. The CDR3 coding sequence is TGTGCCGGTACTCCGGACAGATTCCTCTCTGGAAACACCATATATTTT.

This rearrangement joins TRBV7-9 to TRBJ2-3; 7 bases are shared with TRBD2. The junction had 4 bases not matched to a gene; V was cut back by 5 bases and J by 5 bases. The germline V gene has CDR1 SEHNR and CDR2 FQNEAQ (reference sequence). This CDR3 is 13 amino acids long. Here the CDR3 reads CASSTREVDTQYF. CDR3 bases: TGTGCCAGCAGCACCCGGGAGGTAGATACGCAGTATTTT. The whole variable domain, remainder taken from reference TRBV7-9 and TRBJ2-3, is DTGVSQNPRHKITKRGQNVTFRCDPISEHNRLYWYRQTLGQGPEFLTYFQNEAQLEKSRLLSDRFSAERPKGSFSTLEIQRTEQGDSAMYLCASSTREVDTQYFGPGTRLTVL.

The chain is built from TRBV12-3 or TRBV12-4 and TRBJ2-5; D is perhaps TRBD1 or TRBD2 (6 bases each). V shed 6 bases and J shed 2 bases, with 16 bases lying between them. The CDR3 is made up of 15 amino acids. The CDR3 bases are TGTGCCAGCAGACCCGACGGAGGGGGACAAGAGACCCAGTACTTC. As protein: CASRPDGGGQETQYF.

This clone has a count of ten or more. The V gene is TRBV30, the J gene TRBJ1-6; D uncertain. CDR1 is GTSNPN, CDR2 SVGIG, per germline (reference sequence). Trimming removed 1 base from V and 12 bases from J, with 13 bases in between. CDR3 length equals 13 residues. CDR3 DNA sequence: TGTGCCTGGAGTGCCGATGCCGGAGGACCCCTCCACTTT. Residues: CAWSADAGGPLHF.